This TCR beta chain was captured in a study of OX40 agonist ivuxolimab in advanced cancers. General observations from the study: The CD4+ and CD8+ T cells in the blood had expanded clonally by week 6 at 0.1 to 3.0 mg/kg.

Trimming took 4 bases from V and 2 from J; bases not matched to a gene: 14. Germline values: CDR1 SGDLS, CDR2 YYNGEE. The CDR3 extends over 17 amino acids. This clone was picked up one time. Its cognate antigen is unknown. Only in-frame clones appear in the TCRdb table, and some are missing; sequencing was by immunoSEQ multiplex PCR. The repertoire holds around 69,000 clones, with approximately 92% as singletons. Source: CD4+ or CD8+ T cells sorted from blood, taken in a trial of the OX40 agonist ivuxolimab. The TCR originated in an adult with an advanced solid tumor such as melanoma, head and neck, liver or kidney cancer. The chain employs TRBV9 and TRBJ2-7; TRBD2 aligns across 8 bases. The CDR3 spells CASSPQVGSGAPYEQYF. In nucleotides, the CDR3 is TGTGCCAGCAGCCCCCAAGTAGGTAGCGGGGCCCCCTACGAGCAGTACTTC.